This TCR beta chain stems from a study of CD8+CD57+ T cells in acquired aplastic anemia. In regard to this clonotype: Its specificity is unknown.

Broader study findings: Simpson's diversity of CD8+ cells was not significantly different in patients compared with controls.

Genomic DNA provided the template from which TCR beta VDJ and CDR3 profiles were obtained. TCRdb ran MiXCR on the reads and lists one entry per CDR3 protein. The data hold hundreds of thousands of distinct CDR3 sequences, with under 40% observed a single time. Only patients with CD8+CD57+ cell expansion on flow cytometry were chosen for sequencing. This receptor was taken from a human donor with aplastic anemia. Sequencing was performed on sorted CD4+, CD8+, or CD8+CD57+ T cells (not recorded which) from PBMCs.

This chain's CDR3 is CARKSRDRGNQPQHF. CDR3 DNA: TGTGCCAGAAAAAGCCGGGACAGAGGCAATCAGCCCCAGCATTTT. The chain recombines TRBV12-3 or TRBV12-4 with TRBJ1-5, with TRBD1 matching 7 bases. This CDR3 is 15 amino acids long. V shed 9 bases, J shed 2 bases, and the junction held 10 bases outside the gene matches.